Included here is one T cell receptor beta chain sequence, with context. This specimen belongs to a study of T cell responses to AZD1222 COVID-19 vaccine. Assay: immunoSEQ multiplex PCR; the TCRdb copy retains only in-frame clones and omits some. The sample shows 150,000 to 190,000 clones, about nine tenths of them seen only once. This clonotype was sampled from an adult who had recovered from COVID-19. The specimen comprised peripheral blood, sampled after recovery from COVID-19.

CDR3 loop: CASSSVRGTEPRGPQHF. In DNA, the CDR3 is TGTGCCAGCAGTTCCGTCCGCGGGACGGAGCCCCGGGGGCCCCAGCATTTT. The chain joins TRBV28 to TRBJ1-5; D may be TRBD1 (5 bases). Germline assignment: CDR1 MDHEN and CDR2 SYDVKM. The ends were cut back, 4 bases at V and 9 bases at J, with 25 bases in the middle. This CDR3 is built from 17 residues.